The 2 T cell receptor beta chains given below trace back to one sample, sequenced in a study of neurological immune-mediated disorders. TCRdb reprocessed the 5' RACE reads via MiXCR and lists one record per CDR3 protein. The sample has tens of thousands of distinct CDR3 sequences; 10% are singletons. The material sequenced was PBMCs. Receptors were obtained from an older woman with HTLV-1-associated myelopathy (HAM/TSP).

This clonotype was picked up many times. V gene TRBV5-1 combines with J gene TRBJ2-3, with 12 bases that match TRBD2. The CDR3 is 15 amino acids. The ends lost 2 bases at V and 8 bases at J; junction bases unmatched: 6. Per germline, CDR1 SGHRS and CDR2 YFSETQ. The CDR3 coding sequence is TGCGCCAGCAGCTTACTGACTAGCGGGGGCACTACGCAGTATTTT. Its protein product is CASSLLTSGGTTQYF. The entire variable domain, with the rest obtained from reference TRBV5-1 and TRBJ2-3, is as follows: KAGVTQTPRYLIKTRGQQVTLSCSPISGHRSVSWYQQTPGQGLQFLFEYFSETQRNKGNFPGRFSGRQFSNSRSEMNVSTLELGDSALYLCASSLLTSGGTTQYFGPGTRLTVL.

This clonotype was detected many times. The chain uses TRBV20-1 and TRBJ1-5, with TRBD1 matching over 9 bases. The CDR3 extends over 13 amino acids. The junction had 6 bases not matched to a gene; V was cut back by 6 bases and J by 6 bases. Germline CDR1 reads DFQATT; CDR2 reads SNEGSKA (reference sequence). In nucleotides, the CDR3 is TGCAGTGCACAGGGACAGGGAAGTCAGCCCCAGCATTTT. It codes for CSAQGQGSQPQHF.